This T cell receptor beta chain was found in a study of graft-versus-host responses after intestinal transplantation. Across the study: Recipients had transplants, and these were multivisceral, liver-intestinal, or isolated intestinal. Anti-thymocyte globulin induction was given to all recipients, followed by tacrolimus and steroids for roughly three years. Notes on the study in general: Subjects displaying graft-donor T cell macrochimerism possessed elevated graft-versus-host to host-versus-graft clonal ratios inside allografts. GvH clones surfaced in recipient marrow, some emerging earlier in ileum or blood.

The germline V gene has CDR1 MDHEN and CDR2 SYDVKM. This CDR3 is built from 14 residues. V shed 1 base and J shed 3 bases, with 7 bases lying between them. A note on this clone: The target antigen is unknown.

Measured with immunoSEQ multiplex PCR; TCRdb has only the in-frame clones, and not every one. Of 90,000 to 150,000 clones listed, around 96% were seen once; the top ten hold over 2.5%. The sequences come from unstimulated CD8+ T cells sorted from spleen or lymph node cells, collected before intestinal transplant. This rearrangement joins TRBV28 to TRBJ1-5; D ambiguous. The sequence came from a human donor who received an intestinal transplant. CDR3 sequence (DNA): TGTGCCAGCAGTTTATTCCGGACCAATCAGCCCCAGCATTTT. Amino acids: CASSLFRTNQPQHF.